Listed below are T cell receptor beta chains from one sample, sequenced in a study of cytomegalovirus exposure and HLA in healthy donors. Data came from immunoSEQ multiplex PCR; TCRdb stores just in-frame clones and leaves some out. Of under 75,000 clones listed, 90% to 97% are singletons. The sample taken for sequencing was PBMCs. These receptors originate from a woman under 30 in good health and CMV-seronegative. CDR3s include the opening cysteine and the closing phenylalanine or tryptophan. A D gene is named only where the DNA matches it firmly. Where a row states a size, it is once, few, many or the class of an expanded clone; other rows omit it.

d_call	clone_size	cdr3_length	v_call	j_call	cdr3_nt	cdr3_aa
.	.	16	TRBV9	TRBJ1-3	TGTGCCAGCAGCCCCGACACAGGGAGGGCTGGAAACACCATATATTTT	CASSPDTGRAGNTIYF
.	.	17	TRBV5-1	TRBJ2-3	TGCGCCAGCAGCTTCCAATTACAGGGATCGGTCACGGGTACGCAGTATTTT	CASSFQLQGSVTGTQYF
.	.	16	TRBV29-1	TRBJ2-3	TGCAGCGTTGAAGATTGGGGGGGGCCAGGGACAGATACGCAGTATTTT	CSVEDWGGPGTDTQYF
.	once	13	TRBV19	TRBJ2-5	TGTGCCAGTAGTATCCTGGGGAGGGAGACCCAGTACTTC	CASSILGRETQYF
TRBD2	.	18	TRBV5-1	TRBJ2-6	TGCGCCAGCAGCCCGGCGGGGGATTCGGGGCTTGGGGCCAACGTCCTGACTTTC	CASSPAGDSGLGANVLTF
.	.	14	TRBV18	TRBJ2-3	TGTGCCAGCTCGGGGCGTGGCAGCACAGATACGCAGTATTTT	CASSGRGSTDTQYF
TRBD1	.	14	TRBV18	TRBJ2-3	TGTGCCAGCTCACTCACAGGGGGTCCAGATACGCAGTATTTT	CASSLTGGPDTQYF
.	.	13	TRBV6-1	TRBJ2-4	TGTGCCAGCAGGGGGCAAGCCAAAAACATTCAGTACTTC	CASRGQAKNIQYF
TRBD2	.	15	TRBV12-5	TRBJ2-1	TGTGCTAGTGGCCGTAGCGGGGGGCCAAACAATGAGCAGTTCTTC	CASGRSGGPNNEQFF
.	.	11	TRBV28	TRBJ2-7	TGTGCCAGCAGTTTACAGGGGCGGCAGTACTTC	CASSLQGRQYF
TRBD2	.	15	TRBV27	TRBJ2-1	TGTGCCAGTCGTTGGGGGACTAGCGGGAGCAATGAGCAGTTCTTC	CASRWGTSGSNEQFF
.	.	11	TRBV11-2	TRBJ2-1	TGTGCCAGCAGCTTAGGTATTGAGCAGTTCTTC	CASSLGIEQFF
TRBD1	.	14	TRBV5-1	TRBJ1-1	TGCGCCAGCAGCTTGGGCCTCCGGGACAGGGGAGCTTTCTTT	CASSLGLRDRGAFF
TRBD2	.	16	TRBV7-2	TRBJ2-1	TGTGCCAGCAGCAAAACTAGCGGGGGGGCGGGGAATGAGCAGTTCTTC	CASSKTSGGAGNEQFF
.	.	16	TRBV28	TRBJ1-3	TGTGCCAGCAGTTTAGTCGGGACAACCTCTGGAAACACCATATATTTT	CASSLVGTTSGNTIYF
TRBD1	.	18	TRBV28	TRBJ1-2	TGTGCCAGCAGTCAGTCAGGGCGGACAGGGCGGTCTAACTATGGCTACACCTTC	CASSQSGRTGRSNYGYTF
.	.	14	TRBV15	TRBJ1-5	TGTGCCACCAGCAGACGAGGCGGCGTTCAGCCCCAGCATTTT	CATSRRGGVQPQHF
.	.	15	TRBV5-6	TRBJ2-3	TGTGCCAGCAGCTTGGTGGTAGGGGGCACAGATACGCAGTATTTT	CASSLVVGGTDTQYF
TRBD1	.	14	TRBV19	TRBJ1-4	TGTGCCAGTAGTACCACCGGGACAGGGGAAAAACTGTTTTTT	CASSTTGTGEKLFF
.	.	15	TRBV7-3	TRBJ2-1	TGTGCCAGCAGCCCAGGGGTAGCGGGTTACAATGAGCAGTTCTTC	CASSPGVAGYNEQFF
.	.	16	TRBV28	TRBJ1-1	TGTGCCAGCAGGGACAGCTTCCGGGCAGCGAACACTGAAGCTTTCTTT	CASRDSFRAANTEAFF
TRBD1	.	15	TRBV6-5	TRBJ1-2	TGTGCCAGCAGTTACTCGGACAGGGGGCGTGGAGGCTACACCTTC	CASSYSDRGRGGYTF
.	.	12	TRBV18	TRBJ1-2	TGTGCCAGCTCACCACGGGGAGACGGCTACACCTTC	CASSPRGDGYTF
.	medium-sized	15	TRBV6-5	TRBJ2-1	TGTGCCAGCAGTATAAGCGGGACATCGGGCAATGAGCAGTTCTTC	CASSISGTSGNEQFF
.	.	17	TRBV11-3	TRBJ2-5	TGTGCCAGCAGCTTAGTCCCAGGCCCGCGATCGCAAGAGACCCAGTACTTC	CASSLVPGPRSQETQYF
.	.	15	TRBV29-1	TRBJ1-2	TGCAGCGTCGCAACTACAGGGAGAGAAGAGCATGGCTACACCTTC	CSVATTGREEHGYTF
TRBD2	.	20	TRBV10-1	TRBJ2-1	TGCGCCAGCAGTGGCCCCTCCGGGACTAGCGGGGCGACCTCCTACAATGAGCAGTTCTTC	CASSGPSGTSGATSYNEQFF
.	.	17	TRBV6-1	TRBJ2-7	TGTGCCAGCAGTGAACGCGGGGAGGTCAGGGGGACCTACGAGCAGTACTTC	CASSERGEVRGTYEQYF
TRBD1	.	15	TRBV4-3	TRBJ2-7	TGCGCCAGCAGCCAAAGATGGCAGGGGGCGGGGGAGCAGTACTTC	CASSQRWQGAGEQYF
.	.	15	TRBV19	TRBJ2-1	TGTGCCGCCAGTAGGGCTTCGACAGGCTACAATGAGCAGTTCTTC	CAASRASTGYNEQFF
TRBD2	.	13	TRBV9	TRBJ2-7	TGTGCCAGCAGCGGAGCTAGCGGTTACGAGCAGTACTTC	CASSGASGYEQYF
.	.	14	TRBV5-6	TRBJ2-5	TGTGCCAGCAGCTTGGGCGGAGGGGTCGAGACCCAGTACTTC	CASSLGGGVETQYF
.	.	16	TRBV7-3	TRBJ2-3	TGTGCCAGCAGCCCCCGGGTTAGGGGGAGCACAGATACGCAGTATTTT	CASSPRVRGSTDTQYF
.	.	16	TRBV25-1	TRBJ2-1	TGTGCCAGCAGTGAATATGCCGTGACGGGTGTGGATGAGCAGTTCTTC	CASSEYAVTGVDEQFF
.	.	14	TRBV9	TRBJ1-1	TGTGCCAGCAGCGTAGGACACTTGAACACTGAAGCTTTCTTT	CASSVGHLNTEAFF
.	once	16	TRBV6-6	TRBJ2-3	TGTGCCAGCAGTAGGAGACAGTCCCTTGTCGCAGATACGCAGTATTTT	CASSRRQSLVADTQYF
TRBD2	.	14	TRBV4-2	TRBJ2-5	TGTGCAACCGGAGTAGCGGGACCCCAAGAGACCCAGTACTTC	CATGVAGPQETQYF
.	.	17	TRBV28	TRBJ1-2	TGTGCCAGCAGTTCCCTGACCGAGACAGGATCGAACTATGGCTACACCTTC	CASSSLTETGSNYGYTF
TRBD1	.	15	TRBV5-1	TRBJ1-4	TGCGCCAGCAGCTTGGCGGGGACAGGAAATGAAAAACTGTTTTTT	CASSLAGTGNEKLFF
TRBD1	.	15	TRBV7-2	TRBJ2-5	TGTGCCAGCAGCTTAGGGGGACAGGGCCAAGAGACCCAGTACTTC	CASSLGGQGQETQYF
TRBD2	.	18	TRBV27	TRBJ2-3	TGTGCCAGCAGTTTAAATTTCGGGACTAGCGGAACCACAGATACGCAGTATTTT	CASSLNFGTSGTTDTQYF
TRBD1	.	15	TRBV15	TRBJ1-2	TGTGCCACCAGCGCCGGTGGGACAGGGGGCCGAGGCTACACCTTC	CATSAGGTGGRGYTF
TRBD2	.	15	TRBV28	TRBJ2-2	TGTGCCACCCACCCCCCGTTACGGGGGGCCGGGGAGCTGTTTTTT	CATHPPLRGAGELFF
TRBD2	.	16	TRBV4-3	TRBJ2-1	TGCGCCAGCAGCCAAGAGGGTAGCGGGGGCTACAATGAGCAGTTCTTC	CASSQEGSGGYNEQFF
TRBD1	.	14	TRBV5-4	TRBJ1-2	TGTGCCAGCAGCCAGGGACAGACCGACTATGGCTACACCTTC	CASSQGQTDYGYTF
.	once	14	TRBV5-8	TRBJ2-3	TGTGCCACCCCCGCGCCCCACGGGACAGATACGCAGTATTTT	CATPAPHGTDTQYF
.	.	13	TRBV6-4	TRBJ2-7	TGTGCCAGCAGCCCCACAGTCCCCTACGAGCAGTACTTC	CASSPTVPYEQYF
TRBD2	.	13	TRBV5-1	TRBJ2-7	TGCGCCAGCAGGTCGGGAGGGCCCGGCGAGCAGTACTTC	CASRSGGPGEQYF
.	once	13	TRBV6-6	TRBJ1-1	TGTGCCAGCAGTTACTCACAGGGCACTGAAGCTTTCTTT	CASSYSQGTEAFF
TRBD1	once	14	TRBV28	TRBJ1-5	TGTGCCAGCAGCTTCACAGGGGGGTATCAGCCCCAGCATTTT	CASSFTGGYQPQHF
TRBD1	.	17	TRBV5-1	TRBJ2-1	TGCGCCAGCAGCCCCCGGGGGACACAGGGGGCGCCGAATGAGCAGTTCTTC	CASSPRGTQGAPNEQFF
.	.	13	TRBV18	TRBJ2-1	TGTGCCAGCTCCACGGGATCCTACAATGAGCAGTTCTTC	CASSTGSYNEQFF
TRBD1	.	15	TRBV28	TRBJ1-5	TGTGCCAGCAGTTTAGGGACAGGAGGAGCTCAGCCCCAGCATTTT	CASSLGTGGAQPQHF
TRBD2	.	19	TRBV9	TRBJ2-6	TGTGCCAGCAGCCATTTCGCCGGGAGGGAGTCTGGTGGGGCCAACGTCCTGACTTTC	CASSHFAGRESGGANVLTF